These T cell receptor beta chains were read from a single sample in a study of metastatic and nonmetastatic thyroid tumors. TCRdb re-analyzed the PCR reads using MiXCR. The sample holds 25,000 to 40,000 clones; approximately 7% are singletons and the top ten take around 44%. Sequencing used blood. These receptors were obtained from a female donor with papillary thyroid cancer or a benign thyroid nodule (not recorded which). Some clones in this sample may be carry-over from other donors' samples. CDR3s leave out the opening cysteine and the closing phenylalanine or tryptophan. The D gene is left open where the match is weak.

D,V,CDR3
NA,TRBV27,ASSPYRGGRYEQY
NA,TRBV3-1,ATVGNYEQY
TRBD1,TRBV11-2,ASSGGTGDNQPQH
NA,TRBV19,ASSGQHGYT
NA,TRBV27,ASSSATGGTYEQY
NA,TRBV12-3/TRBV12-4,ASSRGPPSSYNEQF
NA,TRBV18,ASSPPGGREIYNEQF
NA,TRBV4-2,ASSQDLPGGTKNIQY
TRBD1,TRBV5-4,ASSLALGPGQGTEAF
NA,TRBV12-5,ASGLVGTYQPQH
NA,TRBV7-6,ASSSNSAVLYEQY
NA,TRBV6-5,ASSYDGGVGNTIY
TRBD1,TRBV6-1,ASSERQGGQPQH
NA,TRBV6-1,ASSPGDVPDTQY
NA,TRBV15,ATSREVLAKEAF
NA,TRBV4-1,ASSQGGFGVYNEQF
TRBD2,TRBV20-1,SAGPTSGRPYNEQF
TRBD2,TRBV10-2,ASSGEREGWGSYNEQF
NA,TRBV28,ATLGSPGLGSTAQY
TRBD1,TRBV7-9,ASSLGTGFGTEAF
NA,TRBV6-1,ASNLEGEESDTQY
NA,TRBV5-5,ASSLAQYNEQF
NA,TRBV20-1,SARSSGLLYNEQF
NA,TRBV19,ASSIDPPPDTQY
TRBD1,TRBV7-2,AISQRGRWDTQY
TRBD2,TRBV7-6,ASIAPGLRIETQY
TRBD2,TRBV2,ASSARFSRGAPYNEQF
NA,TRBV11-1,ASSLGQYNEQF
NA,TRBV6-1,ASSEPARGTGELF
TRBD2,TRBV25-1,ASSERGGTDTQY
TRBD1,TRBV28,ASSLSTGASYEQY
NA,TRBV28,ASTLGGSTEAF
NA,TRBV4-1,ASSQEVAPTNEKLF
NA,TRBV14,ASSQESRLAQEQF
NA,TRBV6-1,ASIGRTEAF
TRBD2,TRBV12-3/TRBV12-4,ASSLGTSGGITQY
TRBD2,TRBV5-5,ASSLELAGGRETQY
NA,TRBV18,ASSVTQTPLYGYT
TRBD2,TRBV4-1,ASRLGVAGAGADTQY
NA,TRBV24-1,ATSDLEGEKLF
NA,TRBV19,ASRSPDSATNEKLF
TRBD1,TRBV7-9,ASSDPGQGHYGYT
NA,TRBV4-2,ASSQDGGVSYGYT
NA,TRBV20-1,SASVGFGGPTGELF
TRBD1,TRBV18,ASSPGQYNSPLH
NA,TRBV6-2/TRBV6-3,ASSYRAAPYEQY
TRBD2,TRBV5-4,ASSSGLVTYEQY
NA,TRBV18,ASSPPSTSGETQY
NA,TRBV20-1,SAIPTQGTEAF
NA,TRBV28,ASRRQVTNYGYT
NA,TRBV6-5,ASSYAANSGELF
NA,TRBV5-1,ASSNNVAGPAYGYT
NA,TRBV20-1,SAREAGNRETQY
NA,TRBV5-1,ASSSHLGNTIY
NA,TRBV6-5,ASSYSRYNQPQH
NA,TRBV5-1,ASSPNLMAGANVLT
NA,TRBV19,ASSTLFGSTGANVLT
TRBD2,TRBV20-1,SASTSGVNEQF
TRBD1,TRBV19,ASSMSGTGARREQF
TRBD1,TRBV2,ASSTGTGSGETQY